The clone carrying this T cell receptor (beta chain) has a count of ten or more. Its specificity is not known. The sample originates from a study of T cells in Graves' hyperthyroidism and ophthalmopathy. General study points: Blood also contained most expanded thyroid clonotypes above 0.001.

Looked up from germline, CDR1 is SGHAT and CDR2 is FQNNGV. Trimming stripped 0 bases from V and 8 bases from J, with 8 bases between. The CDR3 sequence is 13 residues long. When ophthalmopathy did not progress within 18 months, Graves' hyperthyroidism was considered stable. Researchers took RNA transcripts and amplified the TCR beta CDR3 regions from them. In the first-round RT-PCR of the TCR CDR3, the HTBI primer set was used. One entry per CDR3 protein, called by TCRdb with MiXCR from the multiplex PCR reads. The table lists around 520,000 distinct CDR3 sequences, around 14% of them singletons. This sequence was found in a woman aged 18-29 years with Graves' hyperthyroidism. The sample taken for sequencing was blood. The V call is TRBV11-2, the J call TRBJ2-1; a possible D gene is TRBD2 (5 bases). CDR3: CASSLESSDEQFF. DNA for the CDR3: TGTGCCAGCAGCTTAGAGAGTAGCGATGAGCAGTTCTTC.